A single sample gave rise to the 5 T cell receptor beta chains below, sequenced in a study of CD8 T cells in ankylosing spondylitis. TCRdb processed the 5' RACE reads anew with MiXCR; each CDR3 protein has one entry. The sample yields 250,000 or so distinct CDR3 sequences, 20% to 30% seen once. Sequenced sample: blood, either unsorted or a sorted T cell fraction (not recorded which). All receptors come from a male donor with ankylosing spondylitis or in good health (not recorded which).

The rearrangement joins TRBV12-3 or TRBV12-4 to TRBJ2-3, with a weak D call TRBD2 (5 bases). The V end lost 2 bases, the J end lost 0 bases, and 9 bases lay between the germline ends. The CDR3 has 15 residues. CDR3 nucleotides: TGTGCCAGCAGTTTACGGCGGGCTAGCACAGATACGCAGTATTTT. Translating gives CASSLRRASTDTQYF.

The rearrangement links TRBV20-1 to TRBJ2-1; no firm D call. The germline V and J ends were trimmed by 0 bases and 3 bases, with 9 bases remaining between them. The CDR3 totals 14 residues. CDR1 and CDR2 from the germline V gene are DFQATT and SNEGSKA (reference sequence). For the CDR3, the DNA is TGCAGTGCTAGAGATCCGCAATTCTACAATGAGCAGTTCTTC. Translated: CSARDPQFYNEQFF.

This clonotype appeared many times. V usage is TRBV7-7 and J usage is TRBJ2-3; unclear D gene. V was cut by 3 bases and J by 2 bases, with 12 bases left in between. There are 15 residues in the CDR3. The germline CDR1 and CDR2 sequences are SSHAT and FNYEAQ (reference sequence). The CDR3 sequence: CASSLGLIDTDTQYF. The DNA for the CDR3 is TGTGCCAGCAGCTTGGGGTTGATAGACACAGATACGCAGTATTTT.

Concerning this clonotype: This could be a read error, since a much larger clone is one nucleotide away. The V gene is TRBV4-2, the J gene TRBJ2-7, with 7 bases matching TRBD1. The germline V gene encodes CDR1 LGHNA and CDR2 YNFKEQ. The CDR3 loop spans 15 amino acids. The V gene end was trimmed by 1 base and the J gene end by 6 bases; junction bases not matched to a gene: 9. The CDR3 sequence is CASSQVGTADCEQYF. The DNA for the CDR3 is TGTGCCAGCAGCCAAGTTGGGACAGCGGACTGCGAGCAGTACTTC.

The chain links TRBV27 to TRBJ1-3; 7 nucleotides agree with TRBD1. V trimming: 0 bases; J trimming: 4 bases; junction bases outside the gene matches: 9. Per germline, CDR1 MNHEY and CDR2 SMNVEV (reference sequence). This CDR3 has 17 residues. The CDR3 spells CASSLSYPDRAGNTIYF. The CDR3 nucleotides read TGTGCCAGCAGTTTATCCTACCCTGACAGGGCCGGAAACACCATATATTTT.